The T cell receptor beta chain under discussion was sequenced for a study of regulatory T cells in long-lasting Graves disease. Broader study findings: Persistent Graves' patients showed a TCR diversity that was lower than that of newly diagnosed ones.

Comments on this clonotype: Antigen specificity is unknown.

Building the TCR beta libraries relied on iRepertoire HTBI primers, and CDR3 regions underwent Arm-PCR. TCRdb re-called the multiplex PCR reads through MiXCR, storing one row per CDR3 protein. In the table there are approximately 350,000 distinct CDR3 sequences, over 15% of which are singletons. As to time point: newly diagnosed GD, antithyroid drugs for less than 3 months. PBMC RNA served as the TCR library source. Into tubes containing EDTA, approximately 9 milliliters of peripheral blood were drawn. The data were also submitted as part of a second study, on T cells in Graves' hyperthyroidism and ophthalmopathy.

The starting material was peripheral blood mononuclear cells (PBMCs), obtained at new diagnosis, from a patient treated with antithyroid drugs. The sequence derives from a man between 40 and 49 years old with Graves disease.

DNA for the CDR3: TGTGCCAGCAGTCAGGGGCGGGAGATCCGGGCTTGGGAGACCCAGTACTTC. As protein: CASSQGREIRAWETQYF. The chain links TRBV5-5 to TRBJ2-5, with a possible D match to TRBD2 (7 bases). There are 17 residues in the CDR3. V lost 5 bases, J lost 5 bases, and 25 bases lay in between. Germline V gene lookup returns CDR1 SGHKS and CDR2 YYEKEE (reference sequence).